The next 15 T cell receptor beta chains were all read from a single sample in a study of shared clonotypes between healthy human individuals. Here immunoSEQ multiplex PCR was the method, and the copy in TCRdb shows in-frame clones only, minus some. This table has some 600,000 clones, about 96% appearing once. Selected positively for CCR7 and CD45RO-negative, naive CD8 cells excluded terminally differentiated effector memory CD45RA+ cells. Source material: naive CD8+ T cells sorted from blood. The origin of the receptors is a woman in her twenties or thirties in good health.

The chain employs TRBV11-2 and TRBJ2-7; a weak D match, TRBD1 (8 bases). Germline values: CDR1 SGHAT, CDR2 FQNNGV. V lost 4 bases and J lost 9, with 25 bases in between. This CDR3 has 16 residues. CDR3 loop: CASSSAGQEIVKGQYF. DNA of the CDR3: TGTGCCAGCAGCTCAGCGGGACAGGAGATCGTCAAAGGGCAGTACTTC.

The chain uses TRBV11-1 and TRBJ2-5; 10 positions agree with TRBD2. The DNA end lines up better with TRBJ2-7; the J call may be wrong. The germline CDR1 and CDR2 sequences are SGHAT and FQDESV (reference sequence). The CDR3 totals 15 residues. The CDR3 DNA sequence: TGTGCCAGCAGCTCGGGGACTAGCGCATACTACGAGCAGTACTTC. Protein: CASSSGTSAYYEQYF.

The rearrangement links TRBV7-9 to TRBJ1-1; the D gene is possibly TRBD1 (6 bases). In germline, CDR1 is SEHNR, CDR2 FQNEAQ (reference sequence). The CDR3 sequence is 14 residues long. The V and J ends lost 3 bases and 1 base respectively, with 9 bases between them. DNA of the CDR3: TGTGCCAGCAGCTTGAAGGGGGAGAACACTGAAGCTTTCTTT. Protein: CASSLKGENTEAFF.

J is TRBJ2-1 and V is TRBV27; 9 nucleotides align to TRBD2. This CDR3 has 13 amino acids. After removal of 8 bases from V and 9 bases from J, the junction contained 8 bases not matched to a gene. Germline CDR1 MNHEY, CDR2 SMNVEV (reference sequence). The CDR3 reads CASGVAGEVEQFF. The DNA for the CDR3 is TGTGCCAGCGGTGTAGCGGGAGAAGTTGAGCAGTTCTTC.

The V and J genes are TRBV15 and TRBJ2-7; 11 nucleotides agree with TRBD2. Germline CDR1 LNHNV, CDR2 YYDKDF (reference sequence). The CDR3 spans 20 residues. After removal of 0 bases from V and 0 bases from J, the junction contained 13 bases not matched to a gene. In DNA form, the CDR3 reads TGTGCCACCAGCAGAGATCTTCTAGCGGGAGGTCCATCCGACTCCTACGAGCAGTACTTC. It yields the protein CATSRDLLAGGPSDSYEQYF.

The chain has TRBV4-1 and TRBJ2-6, with 9 bases aligning to TRBD1. The CDR3 runs 18 residues. Per the germline V gene, CDR1 is MGHRA and CDR2 is YSYEKL. J lost 1 base, V lost 6 bases, and 10 bases had no gene match. The chain's CDR3 is CASRLRDRVESGANVLTF. DNA of the CDR3: TGCGCCAGCAGGCTCCGGGACAGGGTGGAGTCTGGGGCCAACGTCCTGACTTTC.

J is TRBJ2-1 and V is TRBV27; 12 bases align to TRBD2. The CDR3 is made up of 15 amino acids. The V segment lost 5 bases and the J segment 6 bases; nucleotides outside the gene matches: 5. Germline V CDR1 and CDR2: MNHEY, SMNVEV (reference sequence). CDR3 amino acids: CASSTLTSGGNEQFF. The CDR3 coding sequence is TGTGCCAGCAGTACCTTGACTAGCGGGGGCAATGAGCAGTTCTTC.

The genes are TRBV5-1 and TRBJ2-1, with D perhaps matching TRBD2 (6 bases). In germline, CDR1 is SGHRS, CDR2 YFSETQ. V shed 0 bases and J shed 6 bases, with 13 bases lying between them. This CDR3 is 15 amino acids long. In DNA, the CDR3 is TGCGCCAGCAGCTTGGCCCCGGGACTCAGCAATGAGCAGTTCTTC. Protein sequence: CASSLAPGLSNEQFF.

The V and J genes are TRBV27 and TRBJ1-4; D remains ambiguous. V lost 5 bases and J 3 bases, leaving 7 bases between the germline ends. The CDR3 spans 13 residues. The germline V gene has CDR1 MNHEY and CDR2 SMNVEV (reference sequence). CDR3 protein: CASSDWSNEKLFF. The CDR3 nucleotides are TGTGCCAGCAGTGACTGGTCTAATGAAAAACTGTTTTTT.

J is TRBJ2-1 and V is TRBV7-2, with 9 bases aligning to TRBD1. The J segment lost 0 bases and the V segment lost 6 bases, leaving 3 bases of the junction unmatched. The CDR3 extends over 15 amino acids. CDR1 and CDR2 (germline): SGHTA, FQGNSA. The CDR3 is CASRKDRGSYNEQFF. The CDR3 region has the DNA TGTGCCAGCAGAAAGGACAGGGGCTCCTACAATGAGCAGTTCTTC.

Details on this clone: This sample includes further DNA sequences coding for the same CDR3. CDR3 loop: CASSFYRGSNQPQHF. The CDR3 bases are TGTGCCAGCAGTTTCTATCGGGGCAGCAATCAGCCCCAGCATTTT. This chain joins TRBV28 and TRBJ1-5; possibly TRBD1 for D (5 bases). Trimming stripped 3 bases from V and 1 base from J, with 10 bases between. Germline V CDR1 and CDR2: MDHEN, SYDVKM. The CDR3 length is 15 residues.

V and J are TRBV6-5 and TRBJ1-2; no clear D gene. The CDR3 loop spans 13 amino acids. Germline V CDR1 and CDR2: MNHEY, SVGAGI. V was clipped by 6 bases and J by 3 bases, with 11 bases between them. The CDR3 loop reads CASSLTPYYGYTF. The CDR3 coding sequence is TGTGCCAGCAGCTTGACCCCCTACTATGGCTACACCTTC.

This clone was observed a single time. The J gene is TRBJ1-2, the V gene TRBV28, with 11 bases aligning to TRBD1. From germline, CDR1 is MDHEN and CDR2 SYDVKM. The CDR3 loop spans 13 amino acids. After removal of 6 bases from V and 6 bases from J, the junction contained 3 bases not matched to a gene. This CDR3 is CASRRTGGHGYTF. DNA for the CDR3: TGTGCCAGCAGACGGACAGGGGGCCATGGCTACACCTTC.

J is TRBJ2-7 and V is TRBV19; D gene uncertain. This CDR3 has 14 residues. V was clipped by 5 bases and J by 2 bases, with 13 bases between them. The germline V gene has CDR1 LNHDA and CDR2 SQIVND (reference sequence). The CDR3 sequence is CASSLTAAPYEQYF. For the CDR3, the DNA is TGTGCCAGTAGTCTTACCGCAGCCCCCTACGAGCAGTACTTC.

The chain combines TRBV19 with TRBJ2-1; D is uncertain. Per germline, CDR1 LNHDA and CDR2 SQIVND (reference sequence). The V end lost 3 bases, the J end lost 9 bases, and 12 bases lay between the germline ends. The CDR3 spans 13 residues. The chain's CDR3 is CASSMGGRGEQFF. Here the CDR3 DNA reads TGTGCCAGTAGTATGGGTGGCCGCGGTGAGCAGTTCTTC.